The clone carrying this T cell receptor beta chain was recorded a few times. This record belongs to a study of PD-L1 blockade in urothelial cancer. Study overall: In the mid-2010s therapy began: atezolizumab 1,200 mg intravenously every 3 weeks. At 3 weeks after treatment start (second dose) and again at 6 weeks, blood was analyzed. When blood samples were assessed, the median T cell count was some 140,000.

Sequencing was performed with immunoSEQ multiplex PCR; in TCRdb, only in-frame clones are kept and a portion is missing. Among tens of thousands of clones, around 87% were seen once, and the ten largest hold 16%. The patients' disease, urothelial carcinoma, was locally advanced or metastatic. CDR3 length: 15 amino acids. V lost 4 bases, J lost 0 bases, and 10 bases lay in between. The germline gives CDR1 SGHNT, CDR2 YENEEA. Sequencing used PBMCs, obtained around atezolizumab (anti-PD-L1) treatment. The chain employs TRBV11-3 and TRBJ1-3; D not resolved. The TCR originated in a man in his 60s with urothelial cancer. DNA for the CDR3: TGTGCCAGCAGCTCTTCCACGAGCTCTGGAAACACCATATATTTT. This sequence encodes CASSSSTSSGNTIYF.